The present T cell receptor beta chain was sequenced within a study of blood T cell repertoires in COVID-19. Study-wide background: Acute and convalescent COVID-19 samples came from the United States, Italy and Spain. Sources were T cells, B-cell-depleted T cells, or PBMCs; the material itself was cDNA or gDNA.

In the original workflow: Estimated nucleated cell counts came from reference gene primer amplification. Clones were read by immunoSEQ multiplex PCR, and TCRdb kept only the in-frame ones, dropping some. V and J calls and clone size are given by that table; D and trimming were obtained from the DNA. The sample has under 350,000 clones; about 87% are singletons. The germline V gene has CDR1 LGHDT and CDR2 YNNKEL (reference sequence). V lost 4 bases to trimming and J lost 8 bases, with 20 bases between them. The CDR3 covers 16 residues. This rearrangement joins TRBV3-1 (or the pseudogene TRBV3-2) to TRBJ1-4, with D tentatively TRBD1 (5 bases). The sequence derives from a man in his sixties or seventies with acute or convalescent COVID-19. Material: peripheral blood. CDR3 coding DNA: TGTGCCAGCAGCCTATCAGGGTCGAGTGTTGGGGAAAAACTGTTTTTT. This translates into CASSLSGSSVGEKLFF.